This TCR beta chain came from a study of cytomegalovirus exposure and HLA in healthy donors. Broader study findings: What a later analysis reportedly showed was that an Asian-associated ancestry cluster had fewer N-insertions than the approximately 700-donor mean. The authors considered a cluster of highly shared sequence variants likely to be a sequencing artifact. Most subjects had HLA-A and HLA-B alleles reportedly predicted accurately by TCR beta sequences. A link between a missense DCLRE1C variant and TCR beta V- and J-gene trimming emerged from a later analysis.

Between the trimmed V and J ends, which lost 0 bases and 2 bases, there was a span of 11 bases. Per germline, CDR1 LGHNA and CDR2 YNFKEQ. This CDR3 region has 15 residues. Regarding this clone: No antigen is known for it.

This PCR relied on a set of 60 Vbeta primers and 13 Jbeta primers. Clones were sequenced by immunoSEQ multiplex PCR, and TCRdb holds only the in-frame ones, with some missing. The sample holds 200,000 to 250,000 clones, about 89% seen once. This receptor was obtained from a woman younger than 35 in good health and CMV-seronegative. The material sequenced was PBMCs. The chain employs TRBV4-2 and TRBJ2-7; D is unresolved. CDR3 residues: CASSQESGTAYEQYF. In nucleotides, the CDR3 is TGTGCCAGCAGCCAAGAGTCCGGTACGGCCTACGAGCAGTACTTC.